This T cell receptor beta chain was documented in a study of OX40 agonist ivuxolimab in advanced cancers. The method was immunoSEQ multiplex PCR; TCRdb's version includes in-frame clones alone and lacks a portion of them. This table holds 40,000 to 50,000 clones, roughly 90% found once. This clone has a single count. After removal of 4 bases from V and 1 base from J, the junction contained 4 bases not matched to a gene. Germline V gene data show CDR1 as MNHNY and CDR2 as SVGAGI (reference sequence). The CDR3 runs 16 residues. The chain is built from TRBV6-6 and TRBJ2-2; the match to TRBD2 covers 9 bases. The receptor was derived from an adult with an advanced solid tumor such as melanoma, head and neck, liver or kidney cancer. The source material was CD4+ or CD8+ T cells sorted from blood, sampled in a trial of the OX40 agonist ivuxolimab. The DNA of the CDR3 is TGTGCCAGCAGTTTTCCTAGCGGGAAGAACACCGGGGAGCTGTTTTTT. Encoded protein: CASSFPSGKNTGELFF.